This T cell receptor (beta chain) emerged from a study of T cell responses to AZD1222 COVID-19 vaccine. Overall study findings and caveats: Reportedly, nearly half of unique spike TCRs recognized epitopes outside B.1.351/B.1.1.7 mutations. None of the repertoires were sampled until the peak T cell response had passed. White British people made up most donors, females outnumbered males, and clonal diversity was possibly underestimated.

The CDR3 totals 15 residues. With V trimmed by 4 bases and J by 6 bases, 10 bases remained unmatched. The germline V gene has CDR1 LGHNT and CDR2 FRNRAP. With respect to this clone: Antigen unknown.

Here immunoSEQ multiplex PCR was the method, and the copy in TCRdb shows in-frame clones only, minus some. The sample shows tens of thousands of clones, about 90% of them seen only once. Source: peripheral blood, taken on day 0 of AZD1222 vaccination. This clonotype was sampled from an adult in good health. V gene TRBV12-5 combines with J gene TRBJ2-7; TRBD1 agrees at 9 bases. The CDR3 DNA follows: TGTGCTAGTGGTTCCGCCGGGGACAGGGTAGGCGAGCAGTACTTC. This translates into CASGSAGDRVGEQYF.